Listed here is a single TCR beta chain. This clonotype was recorded many times. Its antigen is unknown. One base away there is no much larger clone; base qualities are not given. The library was obtained by 5' RACE. The sequencer was an Illumina HiSeq 2000. A universal primer binding site was introduced by template switching, and a unique molecular identifier was present in the final cDNA, enabling accurate counting of TCR cDNA molecules. First-strand cDNA for TCR alpha and beta chains was synthesized from specific primers in the conserved constant-segment region. To control for contamination, every cDNA library carried two barcodes: a SMART-Mk sample barcode plus Illumina barcodes. Two successive PCR steps introduced TruSeq adapter sequences along with Illumina sample barcodes. The TCR alpha and beta cDNA libraries were sequenced on the Illumina HiSeq platform using custom primers. In the source study's methods: MiGEC processed the raw reads to extract unique molecular identifiers, while MiXCR was used to determine the CDR3 positions. For each individual, recombination models were inferred using an EM algorithm with the repgenHMM and IGoR tools. Shared clonotypes were analyzed with the tcR package in R, and sharing was normalized by the product of cloneset sizes. To study raw recombination free of thymic and clonal selection effects, out-of-frame nonproductive sequences were analyzed. The raw public reads went through TCRdb reprocessing: fastp at Q25, MiXCR clone calling, in-frame beta chains kept. Every distinct CDR3 protein forms one entry, paired with its most common genes and DNA. The V and J calls were not made by the authors but by TCRdb's processing. The sample yields some 96,000 distinct CDR3 sequences; around 5.5% were counted once. The ten most abundant clones make up less than 15% of the sample.

A distance of 9 bases separates the germline ends of V and J, which lose 6 bases and 9 bases respectively. The germline V gene supplies CDR1 SNHLY and CDR2 FYNNEI. The CDR3 runs 11 residues from the cysteine to the phenylalanine. The DNA shown is the 33-base CDR3, in frame from base 1. The record originates from a study of identical twins (dated by TCRdb to about 2016). With respect to the entire study: To test whether fetal clonotypes persist, the study used deep sequencing on TCR alpha and beta repertoires from monozygotic twins, unrelated adults of various ages, and cord blood. To rule out contamination, replicate twin experiments were performed at different times with different library preparation protocols.

Beyond this particular receptor, the publication reports: Zero-insertion analyses could be partly confounded by invariant T cells such as MAIT and iNKT, though diverse VJ usage argued against such confounding for most clonotypes. Compared with coincidental sharing between unrelated individuals, an excess of low generation-probability sequences was observed among out-of-frame TCR alpha sequences shared between twins. Because the same donors could not be followed over many years, the conclusions depended on cross-sectional statistical analysis. Out-of-frame TCR alpha sharing in monozygotic twins was systematically underestimated by recombination models, whereas sharing between unrelated individuals was in agreement with the recombination models. The excess sharing between twins in beta out-of-frame sequences was weaker because fewer shared sequences reduced the signal-to-noise ratio. Abundant cord blood beta clonotypes carried fewer insertions; young adult naive repertoires showed a weaker similar trend, while memory repertoires showed none.

Only healthy Caucasian donors were included. Miltenyi CD45RO+ enrichment and human naive T-cell isolation kits were used to isolate memory (CD45RO+) and naive T cells from PBMC. The chain was built from TRBV2 and TRBJ2-1; no D segment can be confidently identified. Input material: memory T cells sorted from blood. The sample's cell subset or site label is to be understood as: CD45RO+ enriched T cells. The source of this sequence is a woman aged 45-59 years in good health. DNA sequence: TGTGCCAGCAGGGGGTTGGCTGAGCAGTTCTTC. It translates as CASRGLAEQFF. Beyond the CDR3, the reference TRBV2 and TRBJ2-1 genes provide the residues; the full variable domain reads: EPEVTQTPSHQVTQMGQEVILRCVPISNHLYFYWYRQILGQKVEFLVSFYNNEISEKSEIFDDQFSVERPDGSNFTLKIRSTKLEDSAMYFCASRGLAEQFFGPGTRLTVL.